Included here is one T cell receptor (beta chain) sequence, with context. Its antigen is currently unknown. Into every PCR, synthetic TCR analog templates were spiked. Some clones are missing from TCRdb's copy, which holds only in-frame ones; the method was immunoSEQ multiplex PCR. In the table there are about 80,000 clones, roughly 87% of which are singletons. V gave up 4 bases and J gave up 0 bases, with 11 bases separating them. CDR1 is SGHTS, CDR2 YDEGEE, per germline. The CDR3 is made up of 16 amino acids. This sample was taken from a study of PD-L1 blockade in urothelial cancer. General observations from the study: Lower than median blood TCR clonality before treatment predicted better survival.

The chain joins TRBV5-8 to TRBJ1-6; the D gene is possibly TRBD1 (6 bases). The source was PBMCs, collected around atezolizumab (anti-PD-L1) treatment. The clonotype comes from a woman in her 70s with urothelial cancer. The CDR3 protein is CASSPGGASYNSPLHF. The CDR3 DNA follows: TGTGCCAGCAGCCCCGGGGGGGCCTCCTATAATTCACCCCTCCACTTT.